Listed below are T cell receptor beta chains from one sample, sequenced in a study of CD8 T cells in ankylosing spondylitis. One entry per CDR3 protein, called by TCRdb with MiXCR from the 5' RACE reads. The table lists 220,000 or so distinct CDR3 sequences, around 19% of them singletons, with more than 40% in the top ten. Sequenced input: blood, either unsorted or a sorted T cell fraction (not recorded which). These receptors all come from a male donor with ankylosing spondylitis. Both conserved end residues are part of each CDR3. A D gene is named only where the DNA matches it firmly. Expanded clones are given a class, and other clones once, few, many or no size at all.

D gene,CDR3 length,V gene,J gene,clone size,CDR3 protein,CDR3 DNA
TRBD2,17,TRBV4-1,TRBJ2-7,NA,CASSQPIAGGDHYEQYF,TGCGCCAGCAGCCAACCCATAGCGGGAGGAGATCATTACGAGCAGTACTTC
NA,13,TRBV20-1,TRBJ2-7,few,CSARDVGEYEQYF,TGCAGTGCTAGAGATGTAGGAGAGTACGAGCAGTACTTC
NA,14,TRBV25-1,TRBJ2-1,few,CASSELGGNHEQFF,TGTGCCAGTAGTGAATTAGGGGGGAACCATGAGCAGTTCTTC
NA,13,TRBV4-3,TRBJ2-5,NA,CASSQTYPGATYF,TGCGCCAGCAGCCAAACTTATCCAGGGGCGACGTACTTC
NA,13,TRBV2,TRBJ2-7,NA,CASRFAPSYEQYF,TGTGCCAGCCGTTTCGCTCCCTCCTACGAGCAGTACTTC
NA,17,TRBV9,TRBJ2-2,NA,CASSVVEGVGNAGELFF,TGTGCCAGCAGCGTAGTAGAGGGGGTGGGGAACGCCGGGGAGCTGTTTTTT
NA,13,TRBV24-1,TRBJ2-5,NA,CATSDLRGGTQYF,TGTGCCACCAGTGATTTGCGTGGGGGGACCCAGTACTTC
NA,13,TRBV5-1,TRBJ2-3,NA,CASSDTGADTQYF,TGCGCCAGCAGCGACACCGGGGCGGATACGCAGTATTTT
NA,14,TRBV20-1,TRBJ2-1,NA,CSARVRPSYNEQFF,TGCAGTGCTAGAGTCAGGCCCTCCTACAATGAGCAGTTCTTC
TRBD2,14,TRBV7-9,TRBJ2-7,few,CASSPGGVSYEQYF,TGTGCCAGCAGCCCGGGGGGGGTCTCCTACGAGCAGTACTTC
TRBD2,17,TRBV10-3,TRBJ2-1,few,CAISGPGLAGVRNEQFF,TGTGCCATCAGTGGACCGGGACTAGCGGGAGTCCGCAATGAGCAGTTCTTC
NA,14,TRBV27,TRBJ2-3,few,CASMVGGGADTQYF,TGTGCCAGCATGGTAGGCGGAGGGGCAGATACGCAGTATTTT
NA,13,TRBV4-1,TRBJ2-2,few,CASSPRAPGELFF,TGCGCCAGCAGCCCTCGGGCCCCCGGGGAGCTGTTTTTT
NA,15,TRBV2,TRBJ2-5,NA,CASSNPGSYQETQYF,TGTGCCAGCAGTAATCCGGGATCCTACCAAGAGACCCAGTACTTC
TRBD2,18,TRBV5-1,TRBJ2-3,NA,CASSTGTSGGALSDTQYF,TGCGCCAGCAGCACAGGGACTAGCGGGGGGGCCCTTTCAGATACGCAGTATTTT
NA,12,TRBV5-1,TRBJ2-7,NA,CASSFFGSEQYF,TGCGCCAGCAGCTTTTTCGGTAGCGAGCAGTACTTC
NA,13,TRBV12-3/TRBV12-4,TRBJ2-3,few,CASSFELTDTQYF,TGTGCCAGCAGTTTTGAGCTCACAGATACGCAGTATTTT
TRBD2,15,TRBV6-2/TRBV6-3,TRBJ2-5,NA,CASSTGLAGQETQYF,TGTGCCAGCAGTACGGGACTAGCGGGCCAAGAGACCCAGTACTTC
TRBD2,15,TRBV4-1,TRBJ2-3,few,CASSQEELAGEAQYF,TGCGCCAGCAGCCAAGAGGAACTAGCGGGGGAAGCGCAGTATTTT
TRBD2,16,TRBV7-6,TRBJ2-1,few,CASSLVGDYRYNEQFF,TGTGCCAGCAGCTTAGTTGGGGACTACCGCTACAATGAGCAGTTCTTC
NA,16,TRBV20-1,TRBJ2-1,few,CSARDRGTSLYNEQFF,TGCAGTGCTAGAGATCGCGGGACTTCTCTCTACAATGAGCAGTTCTTC
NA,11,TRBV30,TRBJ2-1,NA,CAWSPLNEQFF,TGTGCCTGGAGCCCCTTAAATGAGCAGTTCTTC
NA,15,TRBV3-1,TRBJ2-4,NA,CASSQLRDTKNIQYF,TGTGCCAGCAGCCAGCTCCGGGACACCAAAAACATTCAGTACTTC
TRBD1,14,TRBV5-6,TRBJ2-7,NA,CASSLEGQGYEQYF,TGTGCCAGCAGCTTGGAGGGACAGGGTTACGAGCAGTACTTC
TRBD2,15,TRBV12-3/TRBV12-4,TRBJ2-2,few,CASREGTRRTGELFF,TGTGCCAGCAGGGAGGGGACTAGACGGACCGGGGAGCTGTTTTTT
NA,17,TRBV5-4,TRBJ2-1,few,CASSLAGVGSSYNEQFF,TGTGCCAGCAGCTTGGCCGGGGTGGGGAGCTCCTACAATGAGCAGTTCTTC
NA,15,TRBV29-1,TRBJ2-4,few,CSVVIPGVAKNIQYF,TGCAGCGTTGTGATACCGGGGGTAGCCAAAAACATTCAGTACTTC
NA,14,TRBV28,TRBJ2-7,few,CASTSPRDSYEQYF,TGTGCCAGCACCTCTCCCCGGGACTCCTACGAGCAGTACTTC
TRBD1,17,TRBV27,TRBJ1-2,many,CASSPTQGAADAYGYTF,TGTGCCAGCAGTCCGACACAGGGGGCTGCAGACGCCTATGGCTACACCTTC
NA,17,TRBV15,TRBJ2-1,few,CATSGLRGRARDNEQFF,TGTGCCACCAGCGGGTTAAGGGGGAGGGCCAGGGACAATGAGCAGTTCTTC
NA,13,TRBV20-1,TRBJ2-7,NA,CSARTGEGYEQYF,TGCAGTGCTAGGACAGGAGAGGGCTACGAGCAGTACTTC
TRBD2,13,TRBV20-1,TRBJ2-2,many,CSARLAETGELFF,TGCAGTGCTAGACTAGCGGAGACCGGGGAGCTGTTTTTT
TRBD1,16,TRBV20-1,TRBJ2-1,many,CSAYYAGQGIDNEQFF,TGCAGTGCTTACTATGCGGGACAGGGGATAGACAATGAGCAGTTCTTC
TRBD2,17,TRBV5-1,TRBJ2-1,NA,CASSTSLAGGVYNEQFF,TGCGCCAGCAGCACCTCGTTAGCGGGGGGGGTCTACAATGAGCAGTTCTTC
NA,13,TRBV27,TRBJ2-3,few,CASSLYKLDTQYF,TGTGCCAGCAGTTTATATAAGTTAGATACGCAGTATTTT
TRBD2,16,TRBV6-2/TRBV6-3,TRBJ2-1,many,CASSSALAGDVNEQFF,TGTGCCAGCAGCTCAGCACTAGCGGGAGATGTGAATGAGCAGTTCTTC
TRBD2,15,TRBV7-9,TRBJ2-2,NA,CASSWTSGRTGELFF,TGTGCCAGCAGCTGGACTAGCGGGAGAACCGGGGAGCTGTTTTTT
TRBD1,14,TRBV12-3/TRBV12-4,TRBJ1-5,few,CASRPTGVRQPQHF,TGTGCCAGCAGACCGACAGGGGTGAGGCAGCCCCAGCATTTT
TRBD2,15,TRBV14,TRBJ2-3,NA,CASSWTSGGPDTQYF,TGTGCCAGCAGCTGGACTAGCGGGGGCCCAGATACGCAGTATTTT
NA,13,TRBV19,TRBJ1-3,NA,CASQAADGNTIYF,TGTGCCAGTCAGGCAGCGGATGGAAACACCATATATTTT
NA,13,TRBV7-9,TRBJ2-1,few,CASSVGLTNEQFF,TGTGCCAGCAGCGTTGGACTGACCAATGAGCAGTTCTTC
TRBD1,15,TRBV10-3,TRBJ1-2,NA,CAISEVDREDYGYTF,TGTGCCATCAGTGAGGTGGACAGGGAGGACTATGGCTACACCTTC
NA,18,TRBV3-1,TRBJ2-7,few,CASSQPRSSGGVSYEQYF,TGTGCCAGCAGCCAACCCCGTTCTTCCGGGGGCGTCTCCTACGAGCAGTACTTC
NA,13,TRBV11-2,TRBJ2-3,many,CASSLVPEDTQYF,TGTGCCAGCAGCTTAGTTCCGGAAGATACGCAGTATTTT
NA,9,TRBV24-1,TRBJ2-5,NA,CATSDTQYF,TGTGCCACCAGTGACACCCAGTACTTC
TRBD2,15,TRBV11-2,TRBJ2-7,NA,CASSPTTSGSYEQYF,TGTGCCAGCAGCCCAACAACTAGCGGCTCCTACGAGCAGTACTTC
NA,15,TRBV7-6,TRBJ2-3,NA,CASSHLVSGTDTQYF,TGTGCCAGCAGCCATCTTGTTAGCGGCACAGATACGCAGTATTTT
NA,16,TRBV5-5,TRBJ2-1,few,CASSLEGSGFYNEQFF,TGTGCCAGCAGCTTGGAAGGCTCAGGGTTTTACAATGAGCAGTTCTTC
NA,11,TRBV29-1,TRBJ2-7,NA,CSVDMDYEQYF,TGCAGCGTTGATATGGACTACGAGCAGTACTTC
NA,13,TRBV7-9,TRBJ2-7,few,CASSSALTGEQYF,TGTGCCAGCAGCTCGGCCCTGACGGGCGAGCAGTACTTC
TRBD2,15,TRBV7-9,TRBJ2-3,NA,CASGPTHSGGDTQYF,TGTGCCAGCGGCCCAACCCATAGCGGGGGGGATACGCAGTATTTT
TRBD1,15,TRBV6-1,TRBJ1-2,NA,CASSDEGQGIYGYTF,TGTGCCAGCAGTGATGAGGGACAGGGGATCTATGGCTACACCTTC
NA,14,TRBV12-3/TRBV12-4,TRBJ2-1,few,CASSLPSTYNEQFF,TGTGCCAGCAGCCTCCCCAGTACCTACAATGAGCAGTTCTTC
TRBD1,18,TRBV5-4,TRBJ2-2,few,CASREQTGLDENTGELFF,TGTGCCAGCAGGGAACAGACAGGGCTAGATGAGAACACCGGGGAGCTGTTTTTT
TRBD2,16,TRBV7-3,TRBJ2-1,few,CASNRCLAGQDNEQFF,TGTGCCAGCAACCGATGCCTAGCGGGGCAGGACAATGAGCAGTTCTTC
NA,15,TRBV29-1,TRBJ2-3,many,CSVPDDKNTADTQYF,TGCAGCGTACCGGATGACAAAAACACCGCAGATACGCAGTATTTT
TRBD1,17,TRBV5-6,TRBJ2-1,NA,CASSFPAGAGGYNEQFF,TGTGCCAGCAGCTTTCCGGCTGGGGCAGGGGGTTACAATGAGCAGTTCTTC
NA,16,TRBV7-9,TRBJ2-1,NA,CASSPRTVKPYNEQFF,TGTGCCAGCAGTCCAAGGACAGTAAAACCCTACAATGAGCAGTTCTTC
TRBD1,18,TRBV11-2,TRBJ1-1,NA,CASSLKEQGAGMNTEAFF,TGTGCCAGCAGCTTAAAAGAACAGGGGGCGGGGATGAACACTGAAGCTTTCTTT
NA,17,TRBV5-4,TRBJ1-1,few,CASSLGLLRGGNTEAFF,TGTGCCAGCAGCTTGGGACTTCTCCGGGGGGGGAACACTGAAGCTTTCTTT